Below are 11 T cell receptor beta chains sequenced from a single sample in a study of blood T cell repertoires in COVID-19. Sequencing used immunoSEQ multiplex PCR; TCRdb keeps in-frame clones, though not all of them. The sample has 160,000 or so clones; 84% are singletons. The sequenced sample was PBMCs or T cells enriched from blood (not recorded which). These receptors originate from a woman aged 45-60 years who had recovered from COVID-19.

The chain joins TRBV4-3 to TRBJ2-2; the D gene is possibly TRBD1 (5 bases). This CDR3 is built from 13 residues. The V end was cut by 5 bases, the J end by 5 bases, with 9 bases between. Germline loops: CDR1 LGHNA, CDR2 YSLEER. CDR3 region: CASSSTVTGELFF. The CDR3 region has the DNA TGCGCCAGCAGCTCGACAGTTACCGGGGAGCTGTTTTTT.

The CDR3 region is CASTLGLAASGDTQYF. In DNA, the CDR3 is TGTGCCAGCACCTTAGGCTTAGCAGCAAGTGGAGATACGCAGTATTTT. This chain uses TRBV27 with TRBJ2-3; D gene uncertain. V gave up 7 bases and J gave up 5 bases, with 22 bases separating them. The CDR3 spans 16 residues. Germline V gene data show CDR1 as MNHEY and CDR2 as SMNVEV (reference sequence).

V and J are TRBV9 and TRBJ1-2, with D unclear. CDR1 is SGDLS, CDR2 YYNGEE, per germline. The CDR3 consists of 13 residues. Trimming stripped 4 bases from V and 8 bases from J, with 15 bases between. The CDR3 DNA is TGTGCCAGCAGCCCCGGGGAGCGGGGAGGCTACACCTTC. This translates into CASSPGERGGYTF. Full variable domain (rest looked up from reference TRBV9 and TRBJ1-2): DSGVTQTPKHLITATGQRVTLRCSPRSGDLSVYWYQQSLDQGLQFLIQYYNGEERAKGNILERFSAQQFPDLHSELNLSSLELGDSALYFCASSPGERGGYTFGSGTRLTVV.

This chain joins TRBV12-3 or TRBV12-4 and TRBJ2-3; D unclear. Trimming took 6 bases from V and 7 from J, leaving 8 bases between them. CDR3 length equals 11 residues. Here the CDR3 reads CASSSLNTQYF. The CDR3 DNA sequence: TGTGCCAGCAGCTCTCTAAATACGCAGTATTTT.

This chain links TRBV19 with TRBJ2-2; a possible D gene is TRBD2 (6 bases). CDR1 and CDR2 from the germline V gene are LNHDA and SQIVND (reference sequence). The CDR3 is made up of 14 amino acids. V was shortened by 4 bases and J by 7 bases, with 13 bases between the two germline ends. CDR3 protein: CASSSSGRGGELFF. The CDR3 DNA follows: TGTGCCAGTAGTAGTAGCGGCCGGGGCGGGGAGCTGTTTTTT.

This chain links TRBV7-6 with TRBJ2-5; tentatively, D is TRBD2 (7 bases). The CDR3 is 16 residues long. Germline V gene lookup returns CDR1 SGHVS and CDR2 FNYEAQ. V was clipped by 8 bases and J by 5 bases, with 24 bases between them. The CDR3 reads CASSTRGGVRKETQYF. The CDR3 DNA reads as TGTGCCAGCTCAACCCGAGGGGGGGTGCGGAAGGAGACCCAGTACTTC.

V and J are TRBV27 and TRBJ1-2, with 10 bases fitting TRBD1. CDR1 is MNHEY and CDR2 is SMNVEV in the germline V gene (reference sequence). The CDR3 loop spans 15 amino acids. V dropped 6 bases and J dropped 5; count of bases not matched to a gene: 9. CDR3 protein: CASRSTGTGAYGYTF. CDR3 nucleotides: TGTGCCAGCAGGTCAACCGGGACAGGGGCTTATGGCTACACCTTC.

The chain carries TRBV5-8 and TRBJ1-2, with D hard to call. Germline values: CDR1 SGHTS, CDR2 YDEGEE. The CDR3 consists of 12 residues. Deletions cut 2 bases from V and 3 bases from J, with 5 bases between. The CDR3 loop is CASSLTDYGYTF. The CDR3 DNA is TGTGCCAGCAGCTTAACAGACTATGGCTACACCTTC. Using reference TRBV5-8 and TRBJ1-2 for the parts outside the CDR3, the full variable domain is EAGVTQSPTHLIKTRGQQATLRCSPISGHTSVYWYQQALGLGLQFLLWYDEGEERNRGNFPPRFSGRQFPNYSSELNVNALELEDSALYLCASSLTDYGYTFGSGTRLTVV.

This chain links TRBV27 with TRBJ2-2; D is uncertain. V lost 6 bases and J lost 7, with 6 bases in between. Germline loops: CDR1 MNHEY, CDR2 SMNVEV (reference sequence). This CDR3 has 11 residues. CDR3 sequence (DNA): TGTGCCAGCAGCTCTCTCGGGGAGCTGTTTTTT. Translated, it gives CASSSLGELFF.

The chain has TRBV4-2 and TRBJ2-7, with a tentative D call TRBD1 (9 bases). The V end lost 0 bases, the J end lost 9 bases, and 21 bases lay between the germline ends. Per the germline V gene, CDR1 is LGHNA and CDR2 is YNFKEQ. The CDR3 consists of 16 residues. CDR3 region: CASSQDRGGQGVVQYF. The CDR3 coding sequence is TGTGCCAGCAGCCAAGATCGGGGGGGACAGGGCGTAGTGCAGTACTTC.

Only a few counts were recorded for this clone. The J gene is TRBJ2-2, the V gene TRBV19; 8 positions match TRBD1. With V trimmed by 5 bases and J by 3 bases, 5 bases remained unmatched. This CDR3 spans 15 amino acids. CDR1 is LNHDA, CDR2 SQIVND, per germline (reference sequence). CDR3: CASSEVTGDTGELFF. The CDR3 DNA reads TGTGCCAGTAGTGAAGTGACAGGGGACACCGGGGAGCTGTTTTTT.